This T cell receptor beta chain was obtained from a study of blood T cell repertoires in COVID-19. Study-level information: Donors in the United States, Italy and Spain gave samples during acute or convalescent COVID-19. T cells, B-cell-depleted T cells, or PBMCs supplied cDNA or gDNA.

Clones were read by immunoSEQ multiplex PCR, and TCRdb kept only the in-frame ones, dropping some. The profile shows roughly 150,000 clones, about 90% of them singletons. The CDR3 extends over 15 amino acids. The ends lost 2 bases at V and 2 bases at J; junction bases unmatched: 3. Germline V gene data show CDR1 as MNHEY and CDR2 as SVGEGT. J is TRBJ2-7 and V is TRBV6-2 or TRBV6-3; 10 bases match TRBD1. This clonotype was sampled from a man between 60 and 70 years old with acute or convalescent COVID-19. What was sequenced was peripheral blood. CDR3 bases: TGTGCCAGCAGTTACAGTGGACAGGGGGCCTACGAGCAGTACTTC. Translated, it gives CASSYSGQGAYEQYF.